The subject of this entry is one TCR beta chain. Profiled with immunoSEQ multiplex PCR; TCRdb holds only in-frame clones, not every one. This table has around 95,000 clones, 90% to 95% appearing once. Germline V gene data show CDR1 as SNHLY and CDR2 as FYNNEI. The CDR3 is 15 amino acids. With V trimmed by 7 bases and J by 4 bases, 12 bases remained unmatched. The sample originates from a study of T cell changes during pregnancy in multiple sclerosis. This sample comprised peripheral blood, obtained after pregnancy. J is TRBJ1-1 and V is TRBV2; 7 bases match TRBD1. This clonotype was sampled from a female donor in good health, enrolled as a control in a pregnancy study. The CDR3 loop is CASKGQGVGGTEAFF. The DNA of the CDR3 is TGTGCCAGCAAGGGGCAGGGGGTTGGAGGCACTGAAGCTTTCTTT.